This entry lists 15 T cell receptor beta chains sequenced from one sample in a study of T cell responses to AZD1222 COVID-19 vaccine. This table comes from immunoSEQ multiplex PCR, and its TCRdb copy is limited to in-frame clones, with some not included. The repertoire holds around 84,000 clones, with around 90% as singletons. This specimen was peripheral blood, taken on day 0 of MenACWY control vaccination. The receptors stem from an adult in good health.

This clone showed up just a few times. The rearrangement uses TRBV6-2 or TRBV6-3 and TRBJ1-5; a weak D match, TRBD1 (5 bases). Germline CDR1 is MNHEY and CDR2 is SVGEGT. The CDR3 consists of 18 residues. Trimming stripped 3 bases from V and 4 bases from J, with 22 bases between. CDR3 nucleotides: TGTGCCAGCAGTTATGGATTATGGAGGGACGAGAGTAATCAGCCCCAGCATTTT. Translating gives CASSYGLWRDESNQPQHF.

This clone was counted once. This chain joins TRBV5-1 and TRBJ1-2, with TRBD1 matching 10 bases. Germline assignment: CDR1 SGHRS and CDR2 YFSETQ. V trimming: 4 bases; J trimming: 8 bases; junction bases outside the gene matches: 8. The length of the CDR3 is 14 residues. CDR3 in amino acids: CASSPPGQGFGYTF. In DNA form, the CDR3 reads TGCGCCAGCAGCCCTCCGGGACAGGGGTTCGGCTACACCTTC.

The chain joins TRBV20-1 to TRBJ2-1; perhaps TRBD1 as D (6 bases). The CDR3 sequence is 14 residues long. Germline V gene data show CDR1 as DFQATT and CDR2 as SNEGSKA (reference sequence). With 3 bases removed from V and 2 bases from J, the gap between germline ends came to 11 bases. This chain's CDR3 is CSASPTGAYNEQFF. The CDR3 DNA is TGCAGTGCTAGTCCGACAGGAGCCTACAATGAGCAGTTCTTC.

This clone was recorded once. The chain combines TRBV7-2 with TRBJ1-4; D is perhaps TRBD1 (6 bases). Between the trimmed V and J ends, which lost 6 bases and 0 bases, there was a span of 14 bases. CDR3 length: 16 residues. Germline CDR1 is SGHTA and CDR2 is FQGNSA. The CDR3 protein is CASRALGGSTNEKLFF. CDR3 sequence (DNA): TGTGCCAGCAGAGCCTTAGGGGGTTCAACTAATGAAAAACTGTTTTTT.

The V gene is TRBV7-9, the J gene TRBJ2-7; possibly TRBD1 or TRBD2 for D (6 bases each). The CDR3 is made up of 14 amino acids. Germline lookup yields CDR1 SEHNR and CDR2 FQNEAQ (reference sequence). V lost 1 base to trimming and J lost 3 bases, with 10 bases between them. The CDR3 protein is CASSLGGASYEQYF. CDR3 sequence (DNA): TGTGCCAGCAGCTTAGGGGGGGCCAGCTACGAGCAGTACTTC.

CDR3 amino acids: CASSYGTFSYEQYF. The CDR3 coding sequence is TGTGCCAGCAGCTACGGGACCTTCTCCTACGAGCAGTACTTC. The chain uses TRBV7-9 and TRBJ2-7, with D perhaps being TRBD1 or TRBD2 (5 bases each). Trimming pared 4 bases from V and 0 bases from J, leaving 10 bases between. Germline CDR1 SEHNR, CDR2 FQNEAQ (reference sequence). CDR3 length: 14 amino acids.

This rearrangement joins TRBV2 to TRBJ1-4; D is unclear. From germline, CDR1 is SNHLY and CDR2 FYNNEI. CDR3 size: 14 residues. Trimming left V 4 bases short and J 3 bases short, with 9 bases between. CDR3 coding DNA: TGTGCCAGCAGTGTCGATCAAGCTAATGAAAAACTGTTTTTT. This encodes CASSVDQANEKLFF.

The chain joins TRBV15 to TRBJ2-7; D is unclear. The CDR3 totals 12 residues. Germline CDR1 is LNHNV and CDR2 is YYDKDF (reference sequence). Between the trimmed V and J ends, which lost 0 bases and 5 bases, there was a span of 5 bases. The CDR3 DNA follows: TGTGCCACCAGCAGAGATGGGGACGAGCAGTACTTC. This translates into CATSRDGDEQYF.

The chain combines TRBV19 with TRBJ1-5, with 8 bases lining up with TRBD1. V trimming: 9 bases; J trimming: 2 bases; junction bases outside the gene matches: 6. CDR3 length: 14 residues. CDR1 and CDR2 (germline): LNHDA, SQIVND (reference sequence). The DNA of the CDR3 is TGTGCCAGAAGAGGCAGGGGGCGCAATCAGCCCCAGCATTTT. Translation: CARRGRGRNQPQHF.

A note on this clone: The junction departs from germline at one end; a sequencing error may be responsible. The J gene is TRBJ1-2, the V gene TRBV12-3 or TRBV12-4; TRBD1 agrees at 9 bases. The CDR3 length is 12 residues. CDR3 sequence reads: CASSRDREVSHF. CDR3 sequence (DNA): TGTGCCAGCAGTCGGGACAGGGAGGTTTCGCACTTC.

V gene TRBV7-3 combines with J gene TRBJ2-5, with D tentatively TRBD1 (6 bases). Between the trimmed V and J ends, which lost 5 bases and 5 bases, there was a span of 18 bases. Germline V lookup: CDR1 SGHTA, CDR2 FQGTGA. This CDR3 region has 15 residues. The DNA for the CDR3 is TGTGCCAGCAGCCTAGGGCCAGGGGTCGAGGAGACCCAGTACTTC. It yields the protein CASSLGPGVEETQYF.

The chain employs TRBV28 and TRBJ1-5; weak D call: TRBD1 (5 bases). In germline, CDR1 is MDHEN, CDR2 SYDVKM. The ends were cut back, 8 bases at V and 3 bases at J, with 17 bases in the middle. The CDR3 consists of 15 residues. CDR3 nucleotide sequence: TGTGCCAGCTGGGGCGAGTCCTTTAACAATCAGCCCCAGCATTTT. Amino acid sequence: CASWGESFNNQPQHF.

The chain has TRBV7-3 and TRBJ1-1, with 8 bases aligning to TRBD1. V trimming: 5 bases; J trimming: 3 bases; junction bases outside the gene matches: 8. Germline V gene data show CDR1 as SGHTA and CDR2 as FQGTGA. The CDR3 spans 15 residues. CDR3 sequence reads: CASSPQGAGYTEAFF. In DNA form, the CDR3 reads TGTGCCAGCAGCCCTCAGGGGGCCGGGTACACTGAAGCTTTCTTT.

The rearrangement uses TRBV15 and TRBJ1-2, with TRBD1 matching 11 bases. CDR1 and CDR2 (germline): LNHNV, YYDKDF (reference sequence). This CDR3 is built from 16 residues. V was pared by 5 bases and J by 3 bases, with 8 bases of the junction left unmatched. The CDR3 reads CATSGPDRGRDYGYTF. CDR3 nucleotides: TGTGCCACCAGCGGTCCGGACAGGGGGCGCGACTATGGCTACACCTTC.

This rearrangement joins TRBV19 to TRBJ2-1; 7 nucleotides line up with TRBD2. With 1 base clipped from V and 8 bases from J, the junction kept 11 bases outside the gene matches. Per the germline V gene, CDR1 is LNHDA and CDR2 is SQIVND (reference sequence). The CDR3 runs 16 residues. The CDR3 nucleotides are TGTGCCAGTAGTATAGGGGCGGCTAGCGGCCGGGATGAGCAGTTCTTC. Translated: CASSIGAASGRDEQFF.